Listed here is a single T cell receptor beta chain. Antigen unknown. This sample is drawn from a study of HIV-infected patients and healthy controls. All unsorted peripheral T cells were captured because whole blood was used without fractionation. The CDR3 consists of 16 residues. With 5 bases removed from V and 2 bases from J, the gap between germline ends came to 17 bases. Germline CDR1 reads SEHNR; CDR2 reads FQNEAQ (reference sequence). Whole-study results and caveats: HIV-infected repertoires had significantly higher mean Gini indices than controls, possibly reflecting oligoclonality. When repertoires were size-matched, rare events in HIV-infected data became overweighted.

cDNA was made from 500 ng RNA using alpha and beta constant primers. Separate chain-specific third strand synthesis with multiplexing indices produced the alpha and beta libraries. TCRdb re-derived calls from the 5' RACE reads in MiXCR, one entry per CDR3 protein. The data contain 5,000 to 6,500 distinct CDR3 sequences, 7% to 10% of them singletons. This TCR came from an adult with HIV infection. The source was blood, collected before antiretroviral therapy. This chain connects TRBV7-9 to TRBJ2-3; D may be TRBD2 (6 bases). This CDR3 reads CASSRRGGSPTDTQYF. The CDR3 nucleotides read TGTGCCAGCAGCCGCCGTGGAGGGAGTCCCACAGATACGCAGTATTTT.